Shown below are 22 T cell receptor beta chains from a single sample sequenced in a study of cytomegalovirus exposure and HLA in healthy donors. The PCR employed 60 Vbeta primers together with 13 Jbeta primers. Using immunoSEQ multiplex PCR, the repertoire was profiled, and TCRdb retains in-frame clones only, with some absent. The sample shows some 130,000 clones, about 74% of them seen only once. Source material: PBMCs. The source is a male donor in good health and CMV-seronegative.

This rearrangement joins TRBV10-3 to TRBJ1-2; TRBD1 is a possible D gene (6 bases). Germline V lookup: CDR1 ENHRY, CDR2 SYGVKD. Trimming pared 10 bases from V and 4 bases from J, leaving 25 bases between. The CDR3 runs 16 residues. The CDR3 reads CATKMDSSQNFYGYTF. In nucleotides, the CDR3 is TGTGCCACCAAAATGGACAGTTCTCAAAATTTCTATGGCTACACCTTC.

In regard to this clone: Other DNA sequences from this sample encode an identical CDR3 as well. The chain employs TRBV18 and TRBJ2-2, with 9 bases fitting TRBD1. This CDR3 region has 15 residues. Losses at the gene ends were 3 bases for V and 3 bases for J; bases not matched to a gene: 2. CDR1 and CDR2 from the germline V gene are KGHSH and LQKENI. The CDR3 DNA reads TGTGCCAGCTCACCGAGACAGGGGGACACCGGGGAGCTGTTTTTT. Translating gives CASSPRQGDTGELFF.

This chain uses TRBV4-2 with TRBJ2-1; 10 bases fit TRBD2. Trimming removed 3 bases from V and 7 bases from J; junction bases left unmatched: 9. The CDR3 has 16 residues. The germline V gene encodes CDR1 LGHNA and CDR2 YNFKEQ. The DNA for the CDR3 is TGTGCCAGCAGCCAGAACCGGGGAGCGGGAGGGAATGAGCAGTTCTTC. Its protein is CASSQNRGAGGNEQFF.

This clone was counted only a few times. V gene TRBV28 combines with J gene TRBJ2-3, with 8 bases matching TRBD2. Unmatched junction bases numbered 12, after V lost 3 bases and J lost 4 bases. Germline V lookup: CDR1 MDHEN, CDR2 SYDVKM. The CDR3 has 17 residues. The CDR3 DNA is TGTGCCAGCAGTTTTTATATAGCGGGGAACCTACCAGATACGCAGTATTTT. Amino acids: CASSFYIAGNLPDTQYF.

The chain is built from TRBV5-4 and TRBJ2-7; 9 bases align to TRBD2. The CDR3 runs to 16 residues. Germline loops: CDR1 SGHNT, CDR2 YYREEE (reference sequence). Trimming removed 0 bases from V and 4 bases from J; junction bases left unmatched: 8. The CDR3 DNA reads as TGTGCCAGCAGCTTGGCGGGTAGCGGGGGCCTATACGAGCAGTACTTC. Protein product: CASSLAGSGGLYEQYF.

The chain links TRBV13 to TRBJ2-2; TRBD2 matches 10 bases. The J segment lost 6 bases and the V segment lost 2 bases, leaving 3 bases of the junction unmatched. The CDR3 consists of 15 residues. CDR1 PRHDT and CDR2 FYEKMQ come from the germline V gene (reference sequence). DNA of the CDR3: TGTGCCAGCAGCTTACTAGCGGGGGAGGCCGGGGAGCTGTTTTTT. This gives the protein CASSLLAGEAGELFF. Drawing the rest from reference TRBV13 and TRBJ2-2, the complete variable domain is AAGVIQSPRHLIKEKRETATLKCYPIPRHDTVYWYQQGPGQDPQFLISFYEKMQSDKGSIPDRFSAQQFSDYHSELNMSSLELGDSALYFCASSLLAGEAGELFFGEGSRLTVL.

J is TRBJ2-7 and V is TRBV11-2, with TRBD1 matching 7 bases. V was clipped by 2 bases and J by 0 bases; unmatched bases: 1. The CDR3 spans 14 residues. Germline CDR1 is SGHAT and CDR2 is FQNNGV. This CDR3 reads CASSLWDSSYEQYF. CDR3 in DNA: TGTGCCAGCAGCTTATGGGACAGCTCCTACGAGCAGTACTTC.

V usage is TRBV19 and J usage is TRBJ2-1, with 10 positions matching TRBD2. CDR1 and CDR2 (germline): LNHDA, SQIVND (reference sequence). The V gene end was trimmed by 2 bases and the J gene end by 3 bases; junction bases not matched to a gene: 4. The CDR3 sequence is 16 residues long. DNA of the CDR3: TGTGCCAGTAGTATAAGAAGCGGGGGGGTCTACAATGAGCAGTTCTTC. Translated, it gives CASSIRSGGVYNEQFF. Filled out from reference TRBV19 and TRBJ2-1, the complete variable domain reads DGGITQSPKYLFRKEGQNVTLSCEQNLNHDAMYWYRQDPGQGLRLIYYSQIVNDFQKGDIAEGYSVSREKKESFPLTVTSAQKNPTAFYLCASSIRSGGVYNEQFFGPGTRLTVL.

This clone was counted a few times. The CDR3 protein is CASKDYRSYEQYF. In DNA, the CDR3 is TGTGCCAGTAAGGACTATAGAAGCTACGAGCAGTACTTC. The rearrangement uses TRBV7-2 and TRBJ2-7, with D maybe TRBD2 (6 bases). V lost 9 bases and J 3 bases, leaving 15 bases between the germline ends. Germline V CDR1 and CDR2: SGHTA, FQGNSA. The length of the CDR3 is 13 residues.

This chain uses TRBV27 with TRBJ2-1; tentative D call: TRBD2 (6 bases). Germline V gene data show CDR1 as MNHEY and CDR2 as SMNVEV (reference sequence). The CDR3 contains 16 residues. Trimming shortened V by 0 bases and J by 4 bases, and 13 bases separated the two germline ends. CDR3 DNA sequence: TGTGCCAGCAGTTTATCGTGGGGGGAGAGTTACAATGAGCAGTTCTTC. It codes for CASSLSWGESYNEQFF.

J is TRBJ2-1 and V is TRBV10-2, with D possibly being TRBD2 (5 bases). V was shortened by 5 bases and J by 0 bases, with 11 bases between the two germline ends. The CDR3 is 15 amino acids. Per germline, CDR1 WSHSY and CDR2 SAAADI. The CDR3 sequence is CASSQADPSYNEQFF. CDR3 coding DNA: TGCGCCAGCAGTCAAGCGGACCCCTCCTACAATGAGCAGTTCTTC.

This chain connects TRBV4-1 to TRBJ2-3; D may be TRBD1 (7 bases). The CDR3 is 15 amino acids. Trimming took 3 bases from V and 3 from J, leaving 13 bases between them. Germline lookup yields CDR1 MGHRA and CDR2 YSYEKL. Written as DNA, the CDR3 is TGCGCCAGCAGCCAGGTGGAGGGGGCGACAGATACGCAGTATTTT. This sequence encodes CASSQVEGATDTQYF.

The J gene is TRBJ2-7, the V gene TRBV10-3, with 9 nucleotides matching TRBD2. The CDR3 is made up of 16 amino acids. V lost 2 bases, J lost 4 bases, and 9 bases stayed unmatched. The germline V gene has CDR1 ENHRY and CDR2 SYGVKD. The CDR3 here is CAISEKSGTSQYEQYF. The CDR3, as DNA: TGTGCCATCAGTGAGAAGTCCGGGACTAGCCAGTACGAGCAGTACTTC.

This sequence joins TRBV28 and TRBJ2-7, with TRBD2 matching 8 bases. Germline V gives CDR1 MDHEN, CDR2 SYDVKM. The V gene end was trimmed by 3 bases and the J gene end by 1 base; junction bases not matched to a gene: 5. This CDR3 is built from 15 residues. CDR3 residues: CASSFSGGRSYEQYF. The CDR3 DNA follows: TGTGCCAGCAGTTTCAGCGGGGGACGGTCCTACGAGCAGTACTTC.

A remark on this clone: With a much larger clone just one base away, this may be a read error. The gene calls are TRBV11-2 and TRBJ2-7, with 12 positions matching TRBD2. The CDR3 contains 15 residues. V shed 5 bases, J shed 1 base, and the junction held 3 bases outside the gene matches. Germline CDR1 is SGHAT and CDR2 is FQNNGV. CDR3 in DNA: TGTGCCAGCAGCCAAGGACTAGCGGGGTCCTACGAGCAGTACTTC. Translated, it gives CASSQGLAGSYEQYF.

V gene TRBV5-1 combines with J gene TRBJ2-7; 7 bases map to TRBD2. Germline values: CDR1 SGHRS, CDR2 YFSETQ. With 4 bases clipped from V and 3 bases from J, the junction kept 10 bases outside the gene matches. This CDR3 region has 15 residues. The CDR3: CASSPASGANYEQYF. CDR3 coding DNA: TGCGCCAGCAGCCCCGCTAGCGGTGCTAACTACGAGCAGTACTTC.

The chain employs TRBV25-1 and TRBJ1-1, with D possibly matching TRBD1 (6 bases). The CDR3 is 18 residues long. The V gene's germline CDR1 is MGHDK and CDR2 SYGVNS. Trimming stripped 4 bases from V and 2 bases from J, with 23 bases between. CDR3 DNA: TGTGCCAGCAGTGGAAGGCCCCCCCGGGGGGGGCGCAACACTGAAGCTTTCTTT. Translating gives CASSGRPPRGGRNTEAFF.

The genes are TRBV9 and TRBJ1-4; 7 nucleotides match TRBD1. Losses at the gene ends were 2 bases for V and 8 bases for J; bases not matched to a gene: 9. Germline V gives CDR1 SGDLS, CDR2 YYNGEE. The CDR3 length is 15 residues. The chain's CDR3 is CASSVRQGGGEKLFF. DNA of the CDR3: TGTGCCAGCAGCGTCCGGCAGGGGGGCGGCGAAAAACTGTTTTTT.

V is TRBV7-9 and J is TRBJ2-2; the match to TRBD1 covers 7 bases. CDR1 and CDR2 (germline): SEHNR, FQNEAQ (reference sequence). CDR3 length: 15 residues. J was trimmed by 1 base and V by 6 bases; bases with no gene match: 5. The CDR3 sequence is CASRLQGENTGELFF. In DNA, the CDR3 is TGTGCCAGCAGACTTCAGGGGGAGAACACCGGGGAGCTGTTTTTT.

The chain's CDR3 is CASKNVGRGRDTQYF. The CDR3 bases are TGTGCCAGCAAGAACGTTGGCAGGGGTAGGGATACGCAGTATTTT. This sequence joins TRBV27 and TRBJ2-3, with D possibly being TRBD1 (6 bases). Deletions cut 7 bases from V and 6 bases from J, with 20 bases between. Germline CDR1 is MNHEY and CDR2 is SMNVEV (reference sequence). CDR3 length equals 15 residues.

This clone came up a few times. This rearrangement joins TRBV6-1 to TRBJ2-3; 14 bases are a match to TRBD2. V lost 4 bases to trimming and J lost 3 bases; unmatched junction nucleotides: 12. The CDR3 has 19 residues. The germline V gene has CDR1 MNHNS and CDR2 SASEGT. The DNA of the CDR3 is TGTGCCAGCAGTGGGGGGACTAGCGGGAGATCTGGGCGGACAGATACGCAGTATTTT. Protein: CASSGGTSGRSGRTDTQYF.

The table lists this clone with a few counts. The rearrangement joins TRBV5-1 to TRBJ2-1; D might be TRBD1 (6 bases). CDR3 length equals 12 residues. Germline-derived CDR1 and CDR2 are SGHRS and YFSETQ. Trimming left V 6 bases short and J 5 bases short, with 9 bases between. This chain's CDR3 is CASTNRDNEQFF. The CDR3 nucleotides are TGCGCCAGCACCAACAGGGACAATGAGCAGTTCTTC. Full variable domain (rest looked up from reference TRBV5-1 and TRBJ2-1): KAGVTQTPRYLIKTRGQQVTLSCSPISGHRSVSWYQQTPGQGLQFLFEYFSETQRNKGNFPGRFSGRQFSNSRSEMNVSTLELGDSALYLCASTNRDNEQFFGPGTRLTVL.